The 14 T cell receptor beta chains presented below share a single source sample, sequenced in a study of radiotherapy plus CTLA-4 blockade in lung cancer (dated by TCRdb to between 2017 and 2018). Library preparation used the immunoSEQ multiplex PCR assay. What TCRdb holds here is the immuneACCESS table cut down to in-frame rearrangements. Part of the clones is not present; checked against another copy, under half of the missing clones reflect an unresolved V gene, and the others are unexplained. This sample has around 70,000 clones in its table, and 80% to 90% of those were observed once. The ten largest account for 35% to 45% of the sample. This specimen consisted of peripheral blood, obtained from a patient treated with radiotherapy plus ipilimumab. The receptors shown here come from a human donor with non-small cell lung cancer that progressed on radiotherapy plus ipilimumab.

The gene calls are TRBV30 and TRBJ1-3; possibly TRBD1 for D (5 bases). The CDR3 spans 12 residues. V was cut by 4 bases and J by 3 bases, with 7 bases left in between. Germline V gene sequence: CDR1 GTSNPN, CDR2 SVGIG (reference sequence). The DNA for the CDR3 is TGTGCCTGGATCAGGGTTGGAAACACCATATATTTT. Protein product: CAWIRVGNTIYF.

The CDR3 DNA follows: TGTGCCAGCCTCCCAGACAGGGTCACTGAAGCTTTCTTT. Residues: CASLPDRVTEAFF. The J gene is TRBJ1-1, the V gene TRBV2; 7 bases align to TRBD1. The junction had 7 bases not matched to a gene; V was cut back by 8 bases and J by 4 bases. CDR1 and CDR2 (germline): SNHLY, FYNNEI. The CDR3 is 13 residues long.

The chain is built from TRBV10-2 and TRBJ1-2, with unresolved D. The germline gives CDR1 WSHSY, CDR2 SAAADI. Trimming pared 5 bases from V and 3 bases from J, leaving 13 bases between. This CDR3 is 14 amino acids long. The DNA for the CDR3 is TGCGCCAGCAGTCTCAGCCGCCGCGACTATGGCTACACCTTC. As protein: CASSLSRRDYGYTF.

The rearrangement links TRBV5-5 to TRBJ2-1; D is possibly TRBD2 (6 bases). CDR1 and CDR2 from the germline V gene are SGHKS and YYEKEE (reference sequence). The length of the CDR3 is 15 residues. V lost 0 bases and J 0 bases, leaving 7 bases between the germline ends. The CDR3 loop is CASSLAGASYNEQFF. CDR3 in DNA: TGTGCCAGCAGCTTGGCGGGAGCCTCCTACAATGAGCAGTTCTTC. The entire variable domain, with the rest obtained from reference TRBV5-5 and TRBJ2-1, is as follows: DAGVTQSPTHLIKTRGQQVTLRCSPISGHKSVSWYQQVLGQGPQFIFQYYEKEERGRGNFPDRFSARQFPNYSSELNVNALLLGDSALYLCASSLAGASYNEQFFGPGTRLTVL.

CDR3 DNA: TGCGCCAGCAGTGGGCCCGGGACAGCCTACGAGCAGTACTTC. Amino acid sequence: CASSGPGTAYEQYF. The chain uses TRBV10-1 and TRBJ2-7, with 7 positions matching TRBD1. V lost 4 bases and J lost 2; bases outside the gene matches: 5. The germline CDR1 and CDR2 sequences are WNHNN and SYGVQD (reference sequence). The CDR3 has 14 residues.

This chain joins TRBV4-1 and TRBJ2-7; 9 nucleotides agree with TRBD2. The CDR3 has 15 residues. V was pared by 1 base and J by 4 bases, with 5 bases of the junction left unmatched. Per germline, CDR1 MGHRA and CDR2 YSYEKL. CDR3 protein: CASSQGTSEVYEQYV. Written as DNA, the CDR3 is TGCGCCAGCAGCCAAGGGACTAGCGAAGTGTACGAGCAGTACGTC.

A word on this clone: Its ends do not fully match the called genes, so a read error is possible. CDR3: CASSLADGSTDTQYF. The CDR3 region has the DNA TGTGCTAGCAGCTTAGCTGACGGGAGCACAGATACGCAGTATTTT. This rearrangement joins TRBV7-7 to TRBJ2-3; no reliable D call. This CDR3 is 15 amino acids long. Germline-derived CDR1 and CDR2 are SSHAT and FNYEAQ (reference sequence).

The chain couples TRBV4-1 to TRBJ2-7, with no clear D. The CDR3 runs 14 residues. From germline, CDR1 is MGHRA and CDR2 YSYEKL. With 2 bases removed from V and 2 bases from J, the gap between germline ends came to 10 bases. The CDR3 reads CASSQISKTYEQYF. The CDR3 nucleotides read TGCGCCAGCAGCCAAATATCCAAAACCTACGAGCAGTACTTC.

This clone was counted a single time. The rearrangement uses TRBV2 and TRBJ2-2; D might be TRBD2 (8 bases). Germline CDR1 and CDR2: SNHLY and FYNNEI. Trimming shortened V by 10 bases and J by 4 bases, and 28 bases separated the two germline ends. The CDR3 consists of 18 residues. CDR3: CATRDRGLALSVTGELFF. CDR3 nucleotides: TGTGCCACCCGGGACAGAGGACTAGCATTGTCCGTCACCGGGGAGCTGTTTTTT.

V is TRBV6-1 and J is TRBJ1-1; TRBD1 matches at 7 bases. The germline CDR1 and CDR2 sequences are MNHNS and SASEGT. CDR3 length: 16 amino acids. V shed 4 bases, J shed 2 bases, and the junction held 10 bases outside the gene matches. As DNA, the CDR3 is TGTGCCAGCAGTGCTGGACAGGCCGTACTTAACACTGAAGCTTTCTTT. Translation gives CASSAGQAVLNTEAFF.

The V call is TRBV30, the J call TRBJ2-7; the match to TRBD2 covers 15 bases. Germline CDR1 reads GTSNPN; CDR2 reads SVGIG (reference sequence). The CDR3 totals 16 residues. The J segment lost 3 bases and the V segment lost 1 base, leaving 4 bases of the junction unmatched. The CDR3, as DNA: TGTGCCTGGAGTGATCGGGGACTAGCGGGAGGCTACGAGCAGTACTTC. Its protein is CAWSDRGLAGGYEQYF.

This chain uses TRBV11-2 with TRBJ2-7; 8 bases fit TRBD1. V shed 6 bases, J shed 4 bases, and the junction held 8 bases outside the gene matches. The CDR3 covers 14 residues. Germline-derived CDR1 and CDR2 are SGHAT and FQNNGV. CDR3 protein: CASSLQGAYYEQYF. The CDR3 nucleotides are TGTGCCAGCAGTCTCCAGGGGGCCTATTACGAGCAGTACTTC.

This clone was observed a single time. The chain combines TRBV5-1 with TRBJ1-1, with D tentatively TRBD1 (6 bases). Germline V gene lookup returns CDR1 SGHRS and CDR2 YFSETQ. The CDR3 is 14 residues long. Trimming cost V 0 bases and J 7 bases, with 13 bases left between them. CDR3: CASSLAQGRGEAFF. CDR3 nucleotide sequence: TGCGCCAGCAGCTTGGCTCAGGGGCGGGGTGAAGCTTTCTTT.

This clone was seen only a few times. The chain employs TRBV28 and TRBJ1-2; D remains ambiguous. CDR1 and CDR2 (germline): MDHEN, SYDVKM. Trimming took 5 bases from V and 4 from J, leaving 8 bases between them. This CDR3 spans 12 amino acids. The CDR3 reads CASSPSSYGYTF. The CDR3 DNA is TGTGCCAGCAGTCCCTCGTCCTATGGCTACACCTTC.